This is a list of T cell receptor beta chains from one sample in a study of T-cell memory formation after mild COVID-19. Each CDR3 protein gets one entry after TCRdb re-called the 5' RACE reads with MiXCR. Of 350,000 to 500,000 distinct CDR3 sequences listed, roughly a quarter were seen once; the top ten hold over 10%. The sequencing input was PBMCs or a T cell subset sorted from them (not recorded which). The receptors come from an adult woman who had mild COVID-19 (a few samples of this study predate the infection). Cell type and time point are not known. CDR3s include the opening cysteine and the closing phenylalanine or tryptophan. A D gene is named only where the DNA matches it firmly. Some rows mark clone size as missing; the rest say once, few, many or name a class of expanded clone.

v_call: TRBV12-3/TRBV12-4; clone_size: few; d_call: TRBD2; j_call: TRBJ2-7; cdr3_nt: TGTGCCAGCAGAAATAGCGGGGCCTACGAGCAGTACTTC; cdr3_aa: CASRNSGAYEQYF
v_call: TRBV4-1; clone_size: few; d_call: NA; j_call: TRBJ1-1; cdr3_nt: TGCGCCAGCAGCCAAGAGGCTGGTCGGCCGACTGAAGCTTTCTTT; cdr3_aa: CASSQEAGRPTEAFF
v_call: TRBV5-1; clone_size: few; d_call: NA; j_call: TRBJ2-2; cdr3_nt: TGCGCCAGCAGCTTGGATTTTTCGGGGGCCTTCGGGGAGCTGTTTTTT; cdr3_aa: CASSLDFSGAFGELFF
v_call: TRBV7-9; clone_size: few; d_call: TRBD2; j_call: TRBJ2-3; cdr3_nt: TGTGCCAGCAGCTCGTGGGGCGGCGCGGGAGGCCCAGATACGCAGTATTTT; cdr3_aa: CASSSWGGAGGPDTQYF
v_call: TRBV6-5; clone_size: NA; d_call: TRBD1; j_call: TRBJ1-5; cdr3_nt: TGTGCCAGCAGTTTTCGTCAGGGGGGAAGCAATCAGCCCCAGCATTTT; cdr3_aa: CASSFRQGGSNQPQHF
v_call: TRBV29-1; clone_size: NA; d_call: NA; j_call: TRBJ2-2; cdr3_nt: TGCAGCGTCCCGCAGGGGACCGGGGAGCTGTTTTTT; cdr3_aa: CSVPQGTGELFF
v_call: TRBV27; clone_size: once; d_call: NA; j_call: TRBJ2-2; cdr3_nt: TGTGCCAGCAACAAGGGGCCTACTAACACCGGGGAGCTGTTTTTT; cdr3_aa: CASNKGPTNTGELFF
v_call: TRBV5-1; clone_size: few; d_call: TRBD1; j_call: TRBJ1-2; cdr3_nt: TGCGCCAGCGGCCCGGGACAGGGGGACTATGGCTACACCTTC; cdr3_aa: CASGPGQGDYGYTF
v_call: TRBV3-1; clone_size: many; d_call: NA; j_call: TRBJ2-7; cdr3_nt: TGTGCCAGCAGCCAAGATGAAGGGACCTACGAGCAGTACTTC; cdr3_aa: CASSQDEGTYEQYF
v_call: TRBV7-9; clone_size: NA; d_call: TRBD2; j_call: TRBJ2-7; cdr3_nt: TGTGCCAGCAGCTCCGGACTAGCAGGTACCGAGCAGTACTTC; cdr3_aa: CASSSGLAGTEQYF
v_call: TRBV20-1; clone_size: NA; d_call: TRBD2; j_call: TRBJ2-5; cdr3_nt: TGCAGTGCTAGAGGGACTAGCGGGGGGGAAGAGACCCAGTACTTC; cdr3_aa: CSARGTSGGEETQYF
v_call: TRBV9; clone_size: few; d_call: TRBD1; j_call: TRBJ1-1; cdr3_nt: TGTGCCAGCAGCGCGACCAGGGGGCCCCTGGCTGAAGCTTTCTTT; cdr3_aa: CASSATRGPLAEAFF
v_call: TRBV9; clone_size: few; d_call: NA; j_call: TRBJ2-1; cdr3_nt: TGTGCCAGCAGCGTAGTGGGATCGGCTATCCTCAATGAGCAGTTCTTC; cdr3_aa: CASSVVGSAILNEQFF
v_call: TRBV5-1; clone_size: NA; d_call: TRBD1; j_call: TRBJ2-7; cdr3_nt: TGCGCCAGCAGCCGGGTGGGGACAGCTGACTACGCCGACTACGAGCAGTACTTC; cdr3_aa: CASSRVGTADYADYEQYF
v_call: TRBV24-1; clone_size: NA; d_call: NA; j_call: TRBJ1-1; cdr3_nt: TGTGCCACCAGTGATTCCGCAGGGGATAGGGAAGCTTTCTTT; cdr3_aa: CATSDSAGDREAFF
v_call: TRBV3-1; clone_size: NA; d_call: NA; j_call: TRBJ1-1; cdr3_nt: TGTGCCAGCAGCCCCCACCCGACAGTTCTGAACACTGAAGCTTTCTTT; cdr3_aa: CASSPHPTVLNTEAFF
v_call: TRBV7-9; clone_size: NA; d_call: NA; j_call: TRBJ1-1; cdr3_nt: TGTGCCAGCAGCTCCATTTCAACTTTCTTT; cdr3_aa: CASSSISTFF
v_call: TRBV20-1; clone_size: NA; d_call: TRBD1; j_call: TRBJ1-1; cdr3_nt: TGCAGTGCTAATCGACAGGGCCGTACTGAAGCTTTCTTT; cdr3_aa: CSANRQGRTEAFF
v_call: TRBV6-5; clone_size: few; d_call: TRBD1; j_call: TRBJ1-2; cdr3_nt: TGTGCCAGCAGGACCTCGGGACAGGCCTCATCTGAGTTC; cdr3_aa: CASRTSGQASSEF
v_call: TRBV7-6; clone_size: NA; d_call: TRBD2; j_call: TRBJ2-2; cdr3_nt: TGTGCCAGCAGCTTAAAAGAGCCGGGACTAGCGGGAGAAACCGGGGAGCTGTTTTTT; cdr3_aa: CASSLKEPGLAGETGELFF
v_call: TRBV12-3/TRBV12-4; clone_size: few; d_call: NA; j_call: TRBJ2-3; cdr3_nt: TGTGCCAGCAGTTTAGACAGACGTATAACGCAGTATTTT; cdr3_aa: CASSLDRRITQYF
v_call: TRBV7-9; clone_size: few; d_call: TRBD1; j_call: TRBJ1-3; cdr3_nt: TGTGCCAGCAGCCTGGGACAGGGGGCCTCCTCTGGAAACACCATATATTTT; cdr3_aa: CASSLGQGASSGNTIYF
v_call: TRBV5-1; clone_size: NA; d_call: NA; j_call: TRBJ2-2; cdr3_nt: TGCGCCAGCAGCTTGGTGGTAGTGAACACCGGGGAGCTGTTTTTT; cdr3_aa: CASSLVVVNTGELFF
v_call: TRBV29-1; clone_size: NA; d_call: TRBD2; j_call: TRBJ2-1; cdr3_nt: TGCAGCGTTGAGCCTAGCGGGGGCCCTTACAATGAGCAGTTCTTC; cdr3_aa: CSVEPSGGPYNEQFF
v_call: TRBV30; clone_size: many; d_call: NA; j_call: TRBJ1-2; cdr3_nt: TGTGCCAGTGGGGATGGCTACACCTTC; cdr3_aa: CASGDGYTF
v_call: TRBV14; clone_size: few; d_call: NA; j_call: TRBJ1-3; cdr3_nt: TGTGCCAGCAGCCAAGGCACGGGCGCCTCTGGAAACACCATATATTTT; cdr3_aa: CASSQGTGASGNTIYF
v_call: TRBV5-1; clone_size: few; d_call: NA; j_call: TRBJ2-3; cdr3_nt: TGCGCCAGCAGCTTGACCGTCCCCCCCTTTCCGCAGTATTTT; cdr3_aa: CASSLTVPPFPQYF
v_call: TRBV3-1; clone_size: few; d_call: NA; j_call: TRBJ2-4; cdr3_nt: TGTGCCAGCAGCCAGGGGGGGCGAACGGCCAAAAACATTCAGTACTTC; cdr3_aa: CASSQGGRTAKNIQYF
v_call: TRBV24-1; clone_size: NA; d_call: NA; j_call: TRBJ1-2; cdr3_nt: TGTGCCACCATCAGAATGGCGGCAGGGAGGGACTATGGCTACACCTTC; cdr3_aa: CATIRMAAGRDYGYTF
v_call: TRBV29-1; clone_size: NA; d_call: NA; j_call: TRBJ2-7; cdr3_nt: TGCAGCGTTATAGGATACGGGGCAGGGGGGTCCTACGAGCAGTACTTC; cdr3_aa: CSVIGYGAGGSYEQYF
v_call: TRBV4-3; clone_size: NA; d_call: NA; j_call: TRBJ2-3; cdr3_nt: TGCGCCAGCAGCCAAGTTGACAGTCGCACAGATACGCAGTATTTT; cdr3_aa: CASSQVDSRTDTQYF
v_call: TRBV7-8; clone_size: NA; d_call: TRBD1; j_call: TRBJ1-2; cdr3_nt: TGTGCCAGCAGCTCCCGGACAGGAATAGACCATCGCGGCTACACCTTC; cdr3_aa: CASSSRTGIDHRGYTF
v_call: TRBV5-6; clone_size: NA; d_call: NA; j_call: TRBJ2-5; cdr3_nt: TGTGCCAGCAGCTTTTCTGCAGGGAGAGAGACCCAGTACTTC; cdr3_aa: CASSFSAGRETQYF
v_call: TRBV7-9; clone_size: few; d_call: TRBD2; j_call: TRBJ2-5; cdr3_nt: TGTGCCAGCAGCTTAGCGCGATCGGGAGGCCTTCAAGAGACCCAGTACTTC; cdr3_aa: CASSLARSGGLQETQYF
v_call: TRBV12-3/TRBV12-4; clone_size: few; d_call: NA; j_call: TRBJ2-7; cdr3_nt: TGTGCCAGCAGTTTCTCAACAGGGCCCTACGAGCAGTACTTC; cdr3_aa: CASSFSTGPYEQYF
v_call: TRBV7-9; clone_size: NA; d_call: NA; j_call: TRBJ2-1; cdr3_nt: TGTGCCAGCAGCGTGTCCGGGACCGCGAAAAATGAGCAGTTCTTC; cdr3_aa: CASSVSGTAKNEQFF
v_call: TRBV5-1; clone_size: NA; d_call: TRBD1; j_call: TRBJ2-6; cdr3_nt: TGCGCCAGCAGCATCGGGGACAGGGCTGGGGCCAACGTCCTGACTTTC; cdr3_aa: CASSIGDRAGANVLTF
v_call: TRBV3-1; clone_size: NA; d_call: NA; j_call: TRBJ1-5; cdr3_nt: TGTGCCAGCAGAGGCGTATCTAAAGGGGGAAGAATTTATAGCAATCAGCCCCAGCATTTT; cdr3_aa: CASRGVSKGGRIYSNQPQHF